The clone carrying this T cell receptor beta chain is labeled medium-sized. The antigen is unknown. V lost 0 bases and J lost 6, with 5 bases in between. Per germline, CDR1 PRHDT and CDR2 FYEKMQ (reference sequence). The length of the CDR3 is 12 residues. Each CDR3 protein gets one entry after TCRdb re-called the 5' RACE reads with MiXCR. The table records several thousand distinct CDR3 sequences, around 16% of them present only once. General study results and limits: Tumor-infiltrating Treg TCR alpha and beta sequences overlapped most with tumor naive CD4+ T cells, then blood naive.

The memory fraction was CD4+CD45RO+CD25- cells. Sequenced material: memory CD4+ T cells sorted from blood. Subset here: memory CD4+ T cells, CD4+CD45RO+CD25-. The chain combines TRBV13 with TRBJ1-2, with D unresolved. This TCR was recovered from a female donor with breast cancer. For the CDR3, the DNA is TGTGCCAGCAGCTTAGGCGTAGATGGCTACACCTTC. It specifies CASSLGVDGYTF. The complete variable domain, with remaining parts taken from reference TRBV13 and TRBJ1-2, reads AAGVIQSPRHLIKEKRETATLKCYPIPRHDTVYWYQQGPGQDPQFLISFYEKMQSDKGSIPDRFSAQQFSDYHSELNMSSLELGDSALYFCASSLGVDGYTFGSGTRLTVV.